This T cell receptor (beta chain) was found in a study of blood T cell repertoires in COVID-19. Whole-study context: COVID-19 samples, acute and convalescent, were from the United States, Italy and Spain.

The V segment lost 5 bases and the J segment 7 bases; nucleotides outside the gene matches: 7. CDR1 and CDR2 (germline): SGHTA, FQGTGA. The CDR3 loop spans 14 amino acids. Some clones are missing from TCRdb's copy, which holds only in-frame ones; the method was immunoSEQ multiplex PCR. The sample has 200,000 to 300,000 clones, 75% to 90% seen once. Participant-given clinical history determined each cohort assignment. This clonotype originated in a man aged 50 to 60 who had been exposed to COVID-19. Source material: PBMCs or T cells enriched from blood (not recorded which). This chain joins TRBV7-3 and TRBJ2-2, with 7 bases fitting TRBD2. CDR3 sequence: CASSPMAGVGELFF. CDR3 DNA: TGTGCCAGCAGCCCCATGGCGGGGGTCGGGGAGCTGTTTTTT.